The 13 T cell receptor beta chains below were found in one sample sequenced in a study of CD8 T cells in ankylosing spondylitis. Whole-study findings and limits: Blood of patients with ankylosing spondylitis appeared to be characterized by a TCR beta motif of 8 or 9 highly homologous variants.

TCRdb re-derived calls from the 5' RACE reads in MiXCR, one entry per CDR3 protein. Here the sample spans about 800,000 distinct CDR3 sequences, about 12% being singletons. Their antigen targets remain unknown. The sample consisted of blood, either unsorted or a sorted T cell fraction (not recorded which). These receptors came from a male donor with ankylosing spondylitis.

The CDR3 region has the DNA TGTGCCAGCAGCTTAGCGTACTGGGAGGCTAACTATGGCTACACCTTC. It translates to CASSLAYWEANYGYTF. The genes are TRBV7-2 and TRBJ1-2, with D unresolved. The CDR3 consists of 16 residues. CDR1 SGHTA and CDR2 FQGNSA come from the germline V gene. Trimming removed 0 bases at V and 0 bases at J, with 11 bases between.

In its sample, this clonotype was seen many times. The gene calls are TRBV9 and TRBJ1-6; D gene ambiguous. Per the germline V gene, CDR1 is SGDLS and CDR2 is YYNGEE. Between the trimmed V and J ends, which lost 5 bases and 4 bases, there was a span of 10 bases. The CDR3 extends over 14 amino acids. CDR3 nucleotide sequence: TGTGCCAGCAGTTTGGCAGCGTATAATTCACCCCTCCACTTT. It codes for CASSLAAYNSPLHF.

V and J are TRBV28 and TRBJ2-7; D gene unclear. Trimming stripped 4 bases from V and 4 bases from J, with 8 bases between. Germline CDR1 and CDR2: MDHEN and SYDVKM. CDR3 size: 12 residues. DNA for the CDR3: TGTGCCAGCAGTTCCCGGCCTTACGAGCAGTACTTC. This sequence encodes CASSSRPYEQYF.

This clonotype was counted between two and nine times. The chain has TRBV29-1 and TRBJ1-4, with D hard to call. The ends were cut back, 4 bases at V and 8 bases at J, with 11 bases in the middle. This CDR3 region has 12 residues. Per the germline V gene, CDR1 is SQVTM and CDR2 is ANQGSEA. The CDR3, as DNA: TGCAGCGTTGGTTGGGTAGACGAAAAACTGTTTTTT. Protein product: CSVGWVDEKLFF.

Many counts were recorded for this clonotype. V and J are TRBV20-1 and TRBJ1-5, with D maybe TRBD1 (5 bases). CDR1 and CDR2 from the germline V gene are DFQATT and SNEGSKA (reference sequence). With 0 bases removed from V and 7 bases from J, the gap between germline ends came to 10 bases. The CDR3 has 13 residues. The CDR3 here is CSAREGLRQPQHF. Written as DNA, the CDR3 is TGCAGTGCTAGAGAGGGGCTGAGGCAGCCCCAGCATTTT.

This rearrangement joins TRBV18 to TRBJ2-2, with 8 nucleotides matching TRBD1. V trimming: 8 bases; J trimming: 7 bases; junction bases outside the gene matches: 6. The germline V gene encodes CDR1 KGHSH and CDR2 LQKENI. The CDR3 extends over 13 amino acids. CDR3 DNA: TGTGCCAGCGAAACGACAGGGGACGGGGAGCTGTTTTTT. Translation: CASETTGDGELFF.

The chain carries TRBV12-3 or TRBV12-4 and TRBJ1-1, with D possibly matching TRBD1 (5 bases). This CDR3 comprises 16 residues. V shed 5 bases and J shed 4 bases, with 20 bases lying between them. This CDR3 is CASSTGLLRGGTEAFF. Here the CDR3 DNA reads TGTGCCAGCAGTACAGGACTGCTCCGGGGAGGCACTGAAGCTTTCTTT.

This clonotype was detected only a few times. CDR3 amino acids: CSAAASSTDTQYF. The CDR3 coding sequence is TGCAGTGCCGCTGCTTCTAGCACAGATACGCAGTATTTT. The chain links TRBV20-1 to TRBJ2-3, with unresolved D. The CDR3 is made up of 13 amino acids. The germline gives CDR1 DFQATT, CDR2 SNEGSKA (reference sequence). V was cut by 6 bases and J by 0 bases, with 10 bases left in between.

V gene TRBV10-3 combines with J gene TRBJ1-1, with D perhaps TRBD1 (5 bases). CDR3 length: 12 amino acids. Between the trimmed V and J ends, which lost 10 bases and 1 base, there was a span of 10 bases. The germline CDR1 and CDR2 sequences are ENHRY and SYGVKD. As DNA, the CDR3 is TGTGCCACAGGGACTGCGAACACTGAAGCTTTCTTT. Translating gives CATGTANTEAFF.

The gene calls are TRBV11-1 and TRBJ2-1; 7 bases agree with TRBD2. The V and J ends lost 0 bases and 2 bases, in that order; junction bases with no gene match: 13. CDR1 SGHAT and CDR2 FQDESV come from the germline V gene (reference sequence). The CDR3 has 19 residues. The CDR3 DNA is TGTGCCAGCAGCTTAGCGCGCGGGGTCGGTCTAGCGGCCTACAATGAGCAGTTCTTC. Its protein is CASSLARGVGLAAYNEQFF.

This chain uses TRBV11-2 with TRBJ1-1; D remains unclear. Trimming left V 3 bases short and J 0 bases short, with 17 bases between. From germline, CDR1 is SGHAT and CDR2 FQNNGV. The CDR3 covers 17 residues. CDR3 bases: TGTGCCAGCAGCTTGACAATCGGACGTAGCATGAACACTGAAGCTTTCTTT. Encoded protein: CASSLTIGRSMNTEAFF.

With respect to this clonotype: The junction differs from germline at one of its ends, possibly a read error. The chain combines TRBV19 with TRBJ2-5, with 11 bases that match TRBD1. The CDR3 is made up of 14 amino acids. Germline-derived CDR1 and CDR2 are LNHDA and SQIVND (reference sequence). CDR3 coding DNA: TGTGCCAGTAGTTGGACAGGGGGCACAGAGTCCCAGTACTTC. Translated, it gives CASSWTGGTESQYF.

This CDR3 is CASSPTGRGQPQHF. In DNA, the CDR3 is TGTGCCAGCAGTCCGACAGGGAGAGGACAGCCCCAGCATTTT. The V and J genes are TRBV2 and TRBJ1-5, with 7 positions matching TRBD1. Germline V gives CDR1 SNHLY, CDR2 FYNNEI. This CDR3 has 14 residues. The J segment lost 7 bases and the V segment lost 5 bases, leaving 8 bases of the junction unmatched.